This T cell receptor beta chain was profiled in a study of cytomegalovirus exposure and HLA in healthy donors. The study's findings and limits: The majority of CMV-associated TCR beta chains were reported as apparently HLA-restricted in a later analysis.

Between the trimmed V and J ends, which lost 5 bases and 2 bases, there was a span of 12 bases. The CDR3 is 14 amino acids. Germline V gene lookup returns CDR1 LNHDA and CDR2 SQIVND (reference sequence). This clone was recorded only once. Its target is not known. With 60 Vbeta and 13 Jbeta primers, the PCR was carried out. The data were produced by immunoSEQ multiplex PCR, yet TCRdb's version contains in-frame clones alone and is incomplete. This table holds under 150,000 clones, roughly 74% found once. Sequenced material: PBMCs. The J gene is TRBJ2-5, the V gene TRBV19; D may be TRBD2 (6 bases). The clonotype was recovered from a woman between 35 and 50 years old in good health and CMV-seropositive. In DNA, the CDR3 is TGTGCCAGTAGTTTCGCCGGGACTCAAGAGACCCAGTACTTC. This sequence encodes CASSFAGTQETQYF. Full variable domain (outside the CDR3, taken from reference TRBV19 and TRBJ2-5): DGGITQSPKYLFRKEGQNVTLSCEQNLNHDAMYWYRQDPGQGLRLIYYSQIVNDFQKGDIAEGYSVSREKKESFPLTVTSAQKNPTAFYLCASSFAGTQETQYFGPGTRLLVL.